The clone carrying this TCR beta chain has a single count. Original processing methods: Amplification from reference gene primers served as the basis for estimated nucleated cell counts. The protocol was immunoSEQ multiplex PCR, while the TCRdb copy is restricted to in-frame clones and leaves out a portion. V, J and clone size are taken as reported in that table, and D and trimming were inferred from the DNA itself. The table has roughly 220,000 clones, 86% seen once. This entry belongs to a study of blood T cell repertoires in COVID-19. The CDR3 totals 15 residues. Germline loops: CDR1 SGHDT, CDR2 YYEEEE. Trimming removed 4 bases from V and 1 base from J, with 14 bases in between. In terms of age and location, participants ranged from about 18 to 89 years and lived in under 30 US areas.

The clonotype originates from a woman aged 40-49 years with acute COVID-19. The chain uses TRBV5-6 and TRBJ1-1; TRBD1 might be the D (5 bases). What was sequenced was PBMCs or T cells enriched from blood (not recorded which). DNA of the CDR3: TGTGCCAGCAGCCCGGGGGTCTCCTCGAACACTGAAGCTTTCTTT. Translated: CASSPGVSSNTEAFF. Variable domain in full (rest from reference TRBV5-6 and TRBJ1-1): DAGVTQSPTHLIKTRGQQVTLRCSPKSGHDTVSWYQQALGQGPQFIFQYYEEEERQRGNFPDRFSGHQFPNYSSELNVNALLLGDSALYLCASSPGVSSNTEAFFGQGTRLTVV.